This T cell receptor beta chain was captured by sequencing in a study of blood T cell repertoires in COVID-19. Method: immunoSEQ multiplex PCR; TCRdb's copy keeps in-frame clones and lacks some. Of approximately 14,000 clones in the sample, 85% to 90% are singletons; the top ten hold 25% to 40%. The clonotype was recovered from a human donor in a cohort sampled during active COVID-19. The sequenced material came from peripheral blood.

CDR3 amino acids: CASSPFQGAGGNTIYF. The CDR3 region has the DNA TGTGCCAGTAGTCCATTTCAGGGGGCTGGAGGAAACACCATATATTTT. The V gene is TRBV19, the J gene TRBJ1-3; the match to TRBD1 covers 8 bases. There are 16 residues in the CDR3. With 5 bases clipped from V and 4 bases from J, the junction kept 10 bases outside the gene matches. Germline V gene sequence: CDR1 LNHDA, CDR2 SQIVND (reference sequence).